A selection of T cell receptor beta chains follows, all from one sample in a study of blood T cell repertoires in COVID-19. Only in-frame clones appear in the TCRdb table, and some are missing; sequencing was by immunoSEQ multiplex PCR. The data hold more than 250,000 clones, with approximately 78% observed a single time. Material for sequencing was PBMCs or T cells enriched from blood (not recorded which). These TCRs come from a man aged 35 to 55 who had been exposed to COVID-19. Both conserved end residues are part of each CDR3. The D gene is left open where the match is weak. Rows give clone size only sometimes, using once, few, many, or a class for an expanded clone.

>TRBV27|NA|TRBD1|TRBJ1-2
CASSLTGQSNYGYTF
TGTGCCAGCAGTTTAACGGGACAGTCGAACTATGGCTACACCTTC
>TRBV30|many|TRBD1|TRBJ1-5
CAWSDQGAGQPQHF
TGTGCCTGGAGTGATCAGGGGGCGGGTCAGCCCCAGCATTTT
>TRBV14|once|NA|TRBJ2-3
CASSQSGYTQYF
TGTGCCAGCAGCCAATCCGGGTATACGCAGTATTTT
>TRBV6-5|NA|TRBD2|TRBJ2-1
CASSSQGAGDNEQFF
TGTGCCAGCAGCTCGCAGGGAGCGGGGGACAATGAGCAGTTCTTC
>TRBV5-6|NA|NA|TRBJ1-1
CASSRTGYTEAFF
TGTGCCAGCAGCAGAACAGGGTACACTGAAGCTTTCTTT
>TRBV7-2|few|NA|TRBJ1-4
CASSLSVATNEKLFF
TGTGCCAGCAGCTTGTCGGTTGCAACTAATGAAAAACTGTTTTTT
>TRBV30|NA|TRBD1|TRBJ2-2
CAWTGGMDTGELFF
TGTGCCTGGACAGGGGGTATGGACACCGGGGAGCTGTTTTTT
>TRBV30|once|NA|TRBJ1-5
CAWSRQGLNQPQHF
TGTGCCTGGTCTAGGCAGGGGCTTAATCAGCCCCAGCATTTT
>TRBV28|NA|NA|TRBJ2-7
CASSLLSYEQYF
TGTGCCAGCAGTTTATTATCCTACGAGCAGTACTTC
>TRBV11-3|NA|NA|TRBJ2-5
CASSLGTNQETQYF
TGTGCCAGCAGCTTGGGGACAAACCAAGAGACCCAGTACTTC
>TRBV14|NA|NA|TRBJ1-3
CASSSQNRGNTIYF
TGTGCCAGCAGCTCACAGAACAGGGGAAACACCATATATTTT
>TRBV18|NA|TRBD2|TRBJ2-1
CASSTTSGSNEQFF
TGTGCCAGCTCAACGACTAGCGGGAGCAATGAGCAGTTCTTC
>TRBV18|NA|NA|TRBJ1-2
CASSPLTDNYGYTF
TGTGCCAGCTCACCTTTGACAGATAACTATGGCTACACCTTC
>TRBV30|NA|TRBD1|TRBJ1-5
CAWGTGDYSNQPQHF
TGTGCCTGGGGGACAGGGGATTATAGCAATCAGCCCCAGCATTTT
>TRBV11-2|NA|NA|TRBJ2-7
CASSTSRASYEQYF
TGTGCCAGCAGCACTTCCAGGGCCTCCTACGAGCAGTACTTC